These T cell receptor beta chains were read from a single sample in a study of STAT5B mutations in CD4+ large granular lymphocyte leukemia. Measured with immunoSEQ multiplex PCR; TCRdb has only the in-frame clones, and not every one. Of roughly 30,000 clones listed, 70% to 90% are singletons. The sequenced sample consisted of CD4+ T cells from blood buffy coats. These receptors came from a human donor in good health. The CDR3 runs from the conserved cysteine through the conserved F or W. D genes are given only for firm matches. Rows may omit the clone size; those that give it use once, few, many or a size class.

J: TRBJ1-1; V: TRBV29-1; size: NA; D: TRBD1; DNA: TGCAGCGCCCTGGGACAGTTGAACACTGAAGCTTTCTTT; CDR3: CSALGQLNTEAFF
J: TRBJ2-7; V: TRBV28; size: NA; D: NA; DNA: TGTGCCAGCAGCCTAGGACAGTACTACGAGCAGTACTTC; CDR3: CASSLGQYYEQYF
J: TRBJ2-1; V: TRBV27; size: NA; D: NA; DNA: TGTGCCAGCAGTTTTACAGGGACAATTTCCTACAATGAGCAGTTCTTC; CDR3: CASSFTGTISYNEQFF
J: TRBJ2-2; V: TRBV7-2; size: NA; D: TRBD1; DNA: TGTGCCAGCAGCTCCCGGGACAGGATCACCGGGGAGCTGTTTTTT; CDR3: CASSSRDRITGELFF
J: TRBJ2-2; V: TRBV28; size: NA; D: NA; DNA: TGTGCCAGCAGTTTCCCCGGTGGCGGGGAGCTGTTTTTT; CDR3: CASSFPGGGELFF
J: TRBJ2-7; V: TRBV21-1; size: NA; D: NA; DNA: TGTGCCAGCATTGTCAGCAGCTACGAGCAGTACTTC; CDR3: CASIVSSYEQYF
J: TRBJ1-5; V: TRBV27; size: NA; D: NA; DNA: TGTGCCAGCAGTTTCGCGCGATTAGGTCAGCCCCAGCATTTT; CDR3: CASSFARLGQPQHF
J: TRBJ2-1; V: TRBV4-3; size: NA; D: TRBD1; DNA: TGCGCCAGCAGCCTACCGGGACAGGGGACCGATGAGCAGTTCTTC; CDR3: CASSLPGQGTDEQFF
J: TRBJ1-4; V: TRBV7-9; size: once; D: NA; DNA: TGTGCCAGCAGCTTAGTCAGGGGTAATGAAAAACTGTTTTTT; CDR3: CASSLVRGNEKLFF
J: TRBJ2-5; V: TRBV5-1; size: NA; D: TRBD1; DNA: TGCGCCAGCAGCCCGGGGGACAGGCCCGGCCAAGAGACCCAGTACTTC; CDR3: CASSPGDRPGQETQYF
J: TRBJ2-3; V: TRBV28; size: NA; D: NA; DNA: TGTGCCAGCAGTTTAGGGCAGGACACAGATACGCAGTATTTT; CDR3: CASSLGQDTDTQYF
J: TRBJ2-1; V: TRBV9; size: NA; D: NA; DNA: TGTGCCAGCAGCCCTCCGTGGATGAATGAGCAGTTCTTC; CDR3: CASSPPWMNEQFF
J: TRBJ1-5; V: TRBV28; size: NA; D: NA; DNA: TGTGCCAGCGCTAGGGAAAGCAATCAGCCCCAGCATTTT; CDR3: CASARESNQPQHF
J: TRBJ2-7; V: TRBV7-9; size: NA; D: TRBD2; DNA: TGTGCCAGCAGCTTAGTGGCGGGAGCGACCTCCTACGAGCAGTACTTC; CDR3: CASSLVAGATSYEQYF
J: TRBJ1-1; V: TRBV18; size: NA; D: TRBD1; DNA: TGTGCCAGCTCAGGGGACAGGGCTATTCATACTGAAGCTTTCTTT; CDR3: CASSGDRAIHTEAFF
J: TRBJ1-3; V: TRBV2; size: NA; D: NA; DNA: TGTGCCAGCAGTGCTGGGGCGCGAAGCTCTGGAAACACCATATATTTT; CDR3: CASSAGARSSGNTIYF
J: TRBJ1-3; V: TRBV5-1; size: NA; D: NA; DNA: TGCGCCAGCAGCCCCGCACCAGGGGTTGGAAACACCATATATTTT; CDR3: CASSPAPGVGNTIYF
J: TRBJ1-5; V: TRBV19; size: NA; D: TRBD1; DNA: TGTGCCAGTAGTTTCCCGGACAGGGGAGGCAATCAGCCCCAGCATTTT; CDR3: CASSFPDRGGNQPQHF
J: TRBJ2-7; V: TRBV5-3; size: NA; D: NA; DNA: TGTGCCAGAAGCTTGGGATCAGGACAGAGTTCCGAGCAGTACTTC; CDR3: CARSLGSGQSSEQYF
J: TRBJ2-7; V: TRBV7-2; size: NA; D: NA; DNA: TGTGCCAGCAGCTTAGGAGGGGGAGTAACCGAGCAGTACTTC; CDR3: CASSLGGGVTEQYF
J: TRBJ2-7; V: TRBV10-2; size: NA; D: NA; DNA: TGCGCCAGCAGTGAGGTCGCATCTCAGCAGTACTTC; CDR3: CASSEVASQQYF
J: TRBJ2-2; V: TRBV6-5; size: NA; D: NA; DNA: TGTGCCAGCAGAGGGGGGCGAGCCGGGGAGCTGTTTTTT; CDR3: CASRGGRAGELFF
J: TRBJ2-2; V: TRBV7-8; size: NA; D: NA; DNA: TGTGCCAGCAGCTTATTCTGGGCCCCGGGAGCCGGGGAGCTGTTTTTT; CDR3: CASSLFWAPGAGELFF
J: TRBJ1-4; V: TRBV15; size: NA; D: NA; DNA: TGTGCCACCAGCAGAGGGGAGGGAAAACTGTTTTTT; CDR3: CATSRGEGKLFF
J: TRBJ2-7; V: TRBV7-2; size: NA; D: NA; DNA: TGTGCCAGCAGCTTCGGTCCCGAGTTCTACGAGCAGTACTTC; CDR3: CASSFGPEFYEQYF
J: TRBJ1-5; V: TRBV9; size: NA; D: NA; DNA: TGTGCCAGCAGCGCGGGGTTGCAGGATCAGCCCCAGCATTTT; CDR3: CASSAGLQDQPQHF
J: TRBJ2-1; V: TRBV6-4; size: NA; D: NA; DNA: TGTGCCAGCAAGGGGTACTACAATGAGCAGTTCTTC; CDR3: CASKGYYNEQFF
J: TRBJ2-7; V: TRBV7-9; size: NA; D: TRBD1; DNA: TGTGCCAGCGGGGTAACGGGACAGTCCTACGAGCAGTACTTC; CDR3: CASGVTGQSYEQYF
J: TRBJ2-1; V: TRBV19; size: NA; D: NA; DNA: TGTGCCAGTGGGCGCCGGGACTTTTCCTACAATGAGCAGTTCTTC; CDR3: CASGRRDFSYNEQFF
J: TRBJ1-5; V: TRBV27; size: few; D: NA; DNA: TGTGCCAGCAGTTACAGGGAGAATCAGCCCCAGCATTTT; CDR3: CASSYRENQPQHF
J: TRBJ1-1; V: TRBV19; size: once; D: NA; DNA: TGTGCCAGTAGTAAGGCGGGCGTCGGAGGAGCTTTCTTT; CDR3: CASSKAGVGGAFF
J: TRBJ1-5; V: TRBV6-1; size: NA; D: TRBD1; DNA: TGTGCCAGCAGCTCGACAGGGGGTCCAGGGCCCCAGCATTTT; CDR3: CASSSTGGPGPQHF
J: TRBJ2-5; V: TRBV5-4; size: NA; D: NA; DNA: TGTGCCAGCAGCTTGCCCAATGGAGGACAAGAGACCCAGTACTTC; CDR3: CASSLPNGGQETQYF
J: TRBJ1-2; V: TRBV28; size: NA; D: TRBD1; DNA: TGTGCCAGCACCATGACAGGGTTCTATGGCTACACCTTC; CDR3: CASTMTGFYGYTF
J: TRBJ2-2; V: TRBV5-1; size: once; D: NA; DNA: TGCGCCAGCAGCTTGGTAGCAGGGTTCCCAGGGGAGCTGTTTTTT; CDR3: CASSLVAGFPGELFF
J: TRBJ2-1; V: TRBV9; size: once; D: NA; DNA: TGTGCCAGCAGCCCCGCCGAGGAGGGTTACAATGAGCAGTTCTTC; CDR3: CASSPAEEGYNEQFF
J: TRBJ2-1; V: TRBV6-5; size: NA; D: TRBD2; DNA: TGTGCCAGCAGTTACTTAGGACTAGCGGACAATGAGCAGTTCTTC; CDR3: CASSYLGLADNEQFF
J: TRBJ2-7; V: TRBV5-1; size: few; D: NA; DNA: TGCGCCAGCAGCTTGATGGACGAGCAGTACTTC; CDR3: CASSLMDEQYF
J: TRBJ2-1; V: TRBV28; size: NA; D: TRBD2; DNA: TGTGCCAGCAGGAGCGGGAGTGGTGAGCAGTTCTTC; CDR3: CASRSGSGEQFF
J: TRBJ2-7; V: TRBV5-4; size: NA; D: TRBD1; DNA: TGTGCCAGCAGCCAGGACAGGGTAGGGTACGAGCAGTACTTC; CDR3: CASSQDRVGYEQYF
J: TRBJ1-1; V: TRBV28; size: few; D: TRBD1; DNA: TGTGCCAGCAGTCCCCGGGACAGGGTTTTCACTGAAGCTTTCTTT; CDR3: CASSPRDRVFTEAFF
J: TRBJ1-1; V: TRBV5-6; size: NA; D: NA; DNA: TGTGCCAGCAGCTTGGGGAGAAACACTGAAGCTTTCTTT; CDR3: CASSLGRNTEAFF
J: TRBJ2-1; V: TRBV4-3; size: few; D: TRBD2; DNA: TGCGCCAGCAGCCAAACTGCGGGAGGGCTCGATGAGCAGTTCTTC; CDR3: CASSQTAGGLDEQFF
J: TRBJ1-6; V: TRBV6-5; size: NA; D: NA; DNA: TGTGCCAGCAACTCACGGCGGGGTGGGAATTCACCCCTCCACTTT; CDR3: CASNSRRGGNSPLHF
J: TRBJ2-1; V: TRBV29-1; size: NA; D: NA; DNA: TGCAGCGTTGAACAATCGTCCGGACCCAAGCAGTTCTTC; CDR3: CSVEQSSGPKQFF